This TCR beta chain was observed in a study of OX40 agonist ivuxolimab in advanced cancers. Assay used: immunoSEQ multiplex PCR; TCRdb lists only in-frame clones, some missing. Here the sample spans about 69,000 clones, about three quarters being singletons. CDR1 and CDR2 from the germline V gene are SSHAT and FNYEAQ (reference sequence). The CDR3 is made up of 14 amino acids. This clone appeared a few times. Its ends do not fully match the called genes, so a read error is possible. This receptor was identified in an adult with an advanced solid tumor such as melanoma, head and neck, liver or kidney cancer. Sequenced material: CD4+ or CD8+ T cells sorted from blood, taken in a trial of the OX40 agonist ivuxolimab. The chain has TRBV7-7 and TRBJ2-3; TRBD2 might be the D (6 bases). The CDR3 bases are TGTGCTAGCAGCTTAGACGGGGGAACAGATACGCAGTATTTT. Its protein is CASSLDGGTDTQYF. The whole variable domain, remainder taken from reference TRBV7-7 and TRBJ2-3, is GAGVSQSPRYKVTKRGQDVTLRCDPISSHATLYWYQQALGQGPEFLTYFNYEAQPDKSGLPSDRFSAERPEGSISTLTIQRTEQRDSAMYRCASSLDGGTDTQYFGPGTRLTVL.